Listed below are T cell receptor beta chains from one sample, sequenced in a study of control samples from healthy donors and cancer patients. Method: immunoSEQ multiplex PCR; TCRdb's copy keeps in-frame clones and lacks some. The profile shows over 85,000 clones, roughly nine tenths of them singletons. The sequenced material came from blood. Every receptor here comes from a woman between 18 and 29 years old in good health. The CDR3 runs from the conserved cysteine through the conserved F or W. The D gene is left open where the match is weak. Size is omitted from some rows. Given values are once, few, many or a class for expanded clones.

size | D | J | V | DNA | CDR3
once | - | TRBJ2-3 | TRBV24-1 | TGTGCCACCAGCAGAGCCAAGGGAAATACGCAGTATTTT | CATSRAKGNTQYF
- | - | TRBJ1-5 | TRBV7-2 | TGTGCCAGCTCTTCCCCGGGCCATCAGCCCCAGCATTTT | CASSSPGHQPQHF
- | - | TRBJ1-3 | TRBV25-1 | TGTGCCAGCAGTGAATATACGGGCGACTCTGGAAACACCATATATTTT | CASSEYTGDSGNTIYF
- | - | TRBJ1-1 | TRBV6-5 | TGTGCCAGCAGTTACTCGAGAAGGCTGGGGACTGAAGCTTTCTTT | CASSYSRRLGTEAFF
- | - | TRBJ1-1 | TRBV28 | TGTGCCAGCACCGGGACACCGAACACTGAAGCTTTCTTT | CASTGTPNTEAFF
- | TRBD1 | TRBJ1-6 | TRBV5-1 | TGCGCCAGCAGCTTGGAACAGGGGGGATTAAGACCCCTCCACTTT | CASSLEQGGLRPLHF
- | - | TRBJ2-1 | TRBV7-2 | TGTGCCAGCAGCTCTTCTTATGAGCAGTTCTTC | CASSSSYEQFF
- | - | TRBJ1-1 | TRBV19 | TGTGCCAGTAGTATAGATGGGGGGGCGACAAACACTGAAGCTTTCTTT | CASSIDGGATNTEAFF
- | - | TRBJ2-2 | TRBV9 | TGTGCCAGCAGCCTTTCCCAGGGTCCCGGGGAGCTGTTTTTT | CASSLSQGPGELFF
- | - | TRBJ1-1 | TRBV28 | TGTGCCAGCAGTTACAATCAGGGTTTGGGGGGAAACACTGAAGCTTTCTTT | CASSYNQGLGGNTEAFF
- | - | TRBJ1-1 | TRBV15 | TGTGCCACCAGCAGAAAGGGGGTGAACACTGAAGCTTTCTTT | CATSRKGVNTEAFF
- | TRBD2 | TRBJ2-2 | TRBV19 | TGTGCCAGTGTTGCGCTAGCGGGAGCCGCCACCGGGGAGCTGTTTTTT | CASVALAGAATGELFF
- | TRBD1 | TRBJ1-4 | TRBV2 | TGTGCCAGCAGTGAAGAACAGGGGATGGGAGAAAAACTGTTTTTT | CASSEEQGMGEKLFF
- | TRBD1 | TRBJ2-3 | TRBV29-1 | TGCAGCGTTCACAATTCGGGACAGGGGACAGATACGCAGTATTTT | CSVHNSGQGTDTQYF
- | TRBD1 | TRBJ1-2 | TRBV9 | TGTGCCAGCAGCCCGATGACAGGGACAGCTGGTGGCTACACCTTC | CASSPMTGTAGGYTF
- | - | TRBJ2-7 | TRBV14 | TGTGCCAGCAGCCTCCGACAGCCCTACGAGCAGTACTTC | CASSLRQPYEQYF
- | - | TRBJ1-2 | TRBV2 | TGTGCCAACCCAGTCACGGAAAACGCGGGCTACACCTTC | CANPVTENAGYTF
- | TRBD2 | TRBJ2-5 | TRBV2 | TGTGCCAGCAGTCCTAGCGGGCCGGGACGGACGGAGACCCAGTACTTC | CASSPSGPGRTETQYF
once | TRBD1 | TRBJ1-5 | TRBV10-3 | TGTGCCATCAGTGAGGCGGGACAGATTGGTAATCAGCCCCAGCATTTT | CAISEAGQIGNQPQHF
- | TRBD1 | TRBJ2-3 | TRBV29-1 | TGCAGCGTTCAAGGTCGTCTGGGACAGGGCACAGATACGCAGTATTTT | CSVQGRLGQGTDTQYF
- | - | TRBJ1-1 | TRBV14 | TGTGCCAGCAGCCATGTCACTGAAGCTTTCTTT | CASSHVTEAFF
- | - | TRBJ1-3 | TRBV28 | TGTGCCAGCAGTTTAGGGTCGAGCTCTGGAAACACCATATATTTT | CASSLGSSSGNTIYF
- | - | TRBJ2-1 | TRBV10-1 | TGCGCCAGCAGCCAATGGAGGCCCTACAATGAGCAGTTCTTC | CASSQWRPYNEQFF
- | - | TRBJ1-1 | TRBV19 | TGTGCCAGTAGTATAGGGAGCCGGACTGAAGCTTTCTTT | CASSIGSRTEAFF
- | TRBD2 | TRBJ2-6 | TRBV2 | TGTGCCACCGGGGGCGGGAGGTCTGGGGCCAACGTCCTGACTTTC | CATGGGRSGANVLTF
- | - | TRBJ2-3 | TRBV24-1 | TGTGCCACCAGTGACCCAGGGCTAGATACGCAGTATTTT | CATSDPGLDTQYF
- | TRBD1 | TRBJ2-7 | TRBV2 | TGTGCCAGCAGTGATAGGGACAGGACCCCCTACGAGCAGTACTTC | CASSDRDRTPYEQYF
many | TRBD2 | TRBJ2-5 | TRBV23-1 | TGCGCCAGCAGTCGATGTAGCGGGAGCAAGATGGGAGAGACCCAGTACTTC | CASSRCSGSKMGETQYF
- | TRBD1 | TRBJ1-6 | TRBV10-3 | TGTGCCATCAGTGCCAGGGACAGACCTTCCTATAATTCACCCCTCCACTTT | CAISARDRPSYNSPLHF
- | TRBD2 | TRBJ2-1 | TRBV2 | TGTGCCAGCAGTGGAGAAGGAAGCGGGAGCTCCTACAATGAGCAGTTCTTC | CASSGEGSGSSYNEQFF
- | - | TRBJ1-1 | TRBV7-9 | TGTGCCAGCAGCCCGGACGGGCTCATCTTT | CASSPDGLIF
- | TRBD1 | TRBJ2-5 | TRBV9 | TGTGCCAGCAGCGTCTGGGACAGAGAGACCCAGTACTTC | CASSVWDRETQYF
- | - | TRBJ1-6 | TRBV2 | TGTGCCACCGGGGCGGGGGGTAGAGCCCTCCACTTT | CATGAGGRALHF